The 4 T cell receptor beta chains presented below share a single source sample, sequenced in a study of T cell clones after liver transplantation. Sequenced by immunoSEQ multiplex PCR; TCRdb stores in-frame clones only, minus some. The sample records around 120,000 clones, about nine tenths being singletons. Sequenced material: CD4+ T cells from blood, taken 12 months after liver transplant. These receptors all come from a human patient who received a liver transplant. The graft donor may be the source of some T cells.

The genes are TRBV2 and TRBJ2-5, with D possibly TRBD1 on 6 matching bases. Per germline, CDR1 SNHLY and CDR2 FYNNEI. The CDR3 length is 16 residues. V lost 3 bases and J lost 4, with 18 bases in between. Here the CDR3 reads CASSEGRERGGETQYF. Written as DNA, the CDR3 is TGTGCCAGCAGTGAGGGCAGGGAGAGAGGGGGAGAGACCCAGTACTTC.

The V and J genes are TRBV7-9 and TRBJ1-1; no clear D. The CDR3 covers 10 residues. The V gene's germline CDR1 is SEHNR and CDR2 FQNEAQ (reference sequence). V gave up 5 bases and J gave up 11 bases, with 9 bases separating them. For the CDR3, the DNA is TGTGCCAGCAGCCCACGGCGGGCTTTCTTT. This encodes CASSPRRAFF.

The CDR3 DNA follows: TGTGCCAGCTCGGGACAGGGAGACGAGCAGTACTTC. Translated, it gives CASSGQGDEQYF. The V and J genes are TRBV2 and TRBJ2-7; TRBD1 agrees at 9 bases. The CDR3 has 12 residues. Germline V CDR1 and CDR2: SNHLY, FYNNEI. With 8 bases clipped from V and 5 bases from J, the junction kept 4 bases outside the gene matches.

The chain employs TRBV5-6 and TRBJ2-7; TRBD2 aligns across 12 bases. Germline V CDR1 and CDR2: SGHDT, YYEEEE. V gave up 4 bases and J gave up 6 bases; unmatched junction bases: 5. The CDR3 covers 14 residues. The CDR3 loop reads CASSPGLAGAEQYF. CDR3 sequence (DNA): TGTGCCAGCAGCCCGGGACTAGCGGGCGCCGAGCAGTACTTC.